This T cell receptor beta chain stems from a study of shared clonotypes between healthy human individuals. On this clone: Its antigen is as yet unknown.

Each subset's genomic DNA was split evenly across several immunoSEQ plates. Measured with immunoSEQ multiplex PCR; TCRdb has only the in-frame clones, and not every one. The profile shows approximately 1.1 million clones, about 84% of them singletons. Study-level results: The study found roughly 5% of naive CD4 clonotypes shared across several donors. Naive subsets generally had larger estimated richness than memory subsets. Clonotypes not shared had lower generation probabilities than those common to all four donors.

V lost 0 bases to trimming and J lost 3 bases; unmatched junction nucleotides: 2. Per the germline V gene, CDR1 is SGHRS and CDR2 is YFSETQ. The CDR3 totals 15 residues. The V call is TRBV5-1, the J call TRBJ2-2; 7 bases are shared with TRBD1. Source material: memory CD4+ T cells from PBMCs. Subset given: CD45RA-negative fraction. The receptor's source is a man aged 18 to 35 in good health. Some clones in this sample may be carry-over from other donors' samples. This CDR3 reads CASSLDRGDTGELFF. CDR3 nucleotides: TGCGCCAGCAGCTTGGACAGGGGAGACACCGGGGAGCTGTTTTTT. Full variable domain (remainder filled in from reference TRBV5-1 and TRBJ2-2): KAGVTQTPRYLIKTRGQQVTLSCSPISGHRSVSWYQQTPGQGLQFLFEYFSETQRNKGNFPGRFSGRQFSNSRSEMNVSTLELGDSALYLCASSLDRGDTGELFFGEGSRLTVL.